Listed below are T cell receptor beta chains from one sample, sequenced in a study of blood T cells in healthy people across ages. Using its own MiXCR run on the 5' RACE reads, TCRdb lists one record per CDR3 protein. The sample carries about 540,000 distinct CDR3 sequences, more than 20% recorded once. In addition, the sample was reused for a study of T cells of mothers and their children.

The sequenced sample was blood. The receptors stem from a boy aged 5-17 years in good health. Both conserved end residues are part of each CDR3. The D gene is left open where the match is weak. The listing skips clone size in some rows; elsewhere it reads once, few, many or a size class.

CDR3aa: CASSQVNRENTEAFF
CDR3nt: TGTGCCAGCAGCCAAGTTAACAGGGAGAACACTGAAGCTTTCTTT
d_gene: -
v_gene: TRBV14
j_gene: TRBJ1-1
len: 15
abundance: -

CDR3aa: CASKPTIGGWEFF
CDR3nt: TGTGCCAGTAAGCCGACCATAGGGGGGTGGGAGTTCTTC
d_gene: -
v_gene: TRBV7-8
j_gene: TRBJ2-5
len: 13
abundance: few

CDR3aa: CASSQISRETQYF
CDR3nt: TGTGCCAGCAGCCAAATATCCCGGGAGACCCAGTACTTC
d_gene: -
v_gene: TRBV3-1
j_gene: TRBJ2-5
len: 13
abundance: -

CDR3aa: CASSLADNYGYTF
CDR3nt: TGTGCCAGCAGCTTAGCAGATAACTATGGCTACACCTTC
d_gene: -
v_gene: TRBV13
j_gene: TRBJ1-2
len: 13
abundance: few

CDR3aa: CASSQDRLVAETQYF
CDR3nt: TGCGCCAGCAGCCAAGATAGGCTAGTCGCGGAGACCCAGTACTTC
d_gene: -
v_gene: TRBV4-1
j_gene: TRBJ2-5
len: 15
abundance: -

CDR3aa: CAISESKSGNNEQFF
CDR3nt: TGTGCCATCAGTGAGTCGAAGAGCGGGAACAATGAGCAGTTCTTC
d_gene: TRBD2
v_gene: TRBV10-3
j_gene: TRBJ2-1
len: 15
abundance: -

CDR3aa: CSAPGQGIETQYF
CDR3nt: TGCAGTGCTCCTGGGCAGGGGATAGAGACCCAGTACTTC
d_gene: -
v_gene: TRBV20-1
j_gene: TRBJ2-5
len: 13
abundance: -

CDR3aa: CASSPRAFEETQYF
CDR3nt: TGTGCCAGCAGCCCCCGTGCGTTCGAAGAGACCCAGTACTTC
d_gene: -
v_gene: TRBV7-9
j_gene: TRBJ2-5
len: 14
abundance: few

CDR3aa: CASSSQTGNQPQHF
CDR3nt: TGTGCCAGCAGTTCTCAGACAGGGAATCAGCCCCAGCATTTT
d_gene: TRBD1
v_gene: TRBV27
j_gene: TRBJ1-5
len: 14
abundance: few

CDR3aa: CASNQDLAGGYNEQFF
CDR3nt: TGTGCCAGCAACCAAGACCTGGCGGGAGGCTACAATGAGCAGTTCTTC
d_gene: TRBD2
v_gene: TRBV14
j_gene: TRBJ2-1
len: 16
abundance: -

CDR3aa: CASSQLLAGGPYEQYF
CDR3nt: TGCGCCAGCAGCCAGTTACTAGCGGGAGGGCCCTACGAGCAGTACTTC
d_gene: TRBD2
v_gene: TRBV4-1
j_gene: TRBJ2-7
len: 16
abundance: -

CDR3aa: CATSRGGATGKETQYF
CDR3nt: TGTGCCACCAGCAGAGGTGGGGCTACAGGGAAAGAGACCCAGTACTTC
d_gene: -
v_gene: TRBV15
j_gene: TRBJ2-5
len: 16
abundance: few

CDR3aa: CASSQAGQGNGYTF
CDR3nt: TGTGCCAGCAGCCAAGCAGGACAGGGTAATGGCTACACCTTC
d_gene: TRBD1
v_gene: TRBV3-1
j_gene: TRBJ1-2
len: 14
abundance: few

CDR3aa: CASSVQGHTEAFF
CDR3nt: TGCGCCAGCAGCGTCCAGGGCCACACTGAAGCTTTCTTT
d_gene: -
v_gene: TRBV5-1
j_gene: TRBJ1-1
len: 13
abundance: -

CDR3aa: CASSLTAGPKNIQYF
CDR3nt: TGTGCCAGCAGCTTAACAGCGGGGCCCAAAAACATTCAGTACTTC
d_gene: TRBD2
v_gene: TRBV5-5
j_gene: TRBJ2-4
len: 15
abundance: -

CDR3aa: CASSPSGAGTDTQYF
CDR3nt: TGTGCCAGCAGCCCCTCGGGGGCTGGGACAGATACGCAGTATTTT
d_gene: -
v_gene: TRBV9
j_gene: TRBJ2-3
len: 15
abundance: -

CDR3aa: CASSFGGGEAFF
CDR3nt: TGTGCCAGCAGCTTCGGCGGCGGGGAAGCTTTCTTT
d_gene: -
v_gene: TRBV7-3
j_gene: TRBJ1-1
len: 12
abundance: -

CDR3aa: CSVEGTITDTQYF
CDR3nt: TGCAGCGTTGAGGGCACCATCACAGATACGCAGTATTTT
d_gene: -
v_gene: TRBV29-1
j_gene: TRBJ2-3
len: 13
abundance: -

CDR3aa: CASSELGQPGNTIYF
CDR3nt: TGTGCCAGCAGTGAATTGGGACAGCCCGGAAACACCATATATTTT
d_gene: TRBD1
v_gene: TRBV25-1
j_gene: TRBJ1-3
len: 15
abundance: -

CDR3aa: CASSQDRLGRLEQDHEQFF
CDR3nt: TGCGCCAGCAGCCAAGATCGGCTAGGCCGGCTAGAACAGGACCATGAGCAGTTCTTC
d_gene: -
v_gene: TRBV4-1
j_gene: TRBJ2-1
len: 19
abundance: -

CDR3aa: CSATDSVFTDTQYF
CDR3nt: TGCAGTGCGACTGACAGTGTGTTCACAGATACGCAGTATTTT
d_gene: -
v_gene: TRBV20-1
j_gene: TRBJ2-3
len: 14
abundance: few

CDR3aa: CASSQGYWGSPLHF
CDR3nt: TGTGCCAGCAGCCAGGGGTATTGGGGATCACCCCTCCACTTT
d_gene: -
v_gene: TRBV7-9
j_gene: TRBJ1-6
len: 14
abundance: few

CDR3aa: CASRIAGGGETQYF
CDR3nt: TGTGCCAGCAGGATAGCGGGGGGCGGGGAGACCCAGTACTTC
d_gene: TRBD2
v_gene: TRBV6-5
j_gene: TRBJ2-5
len: 14
abundance: -

CDR3aa: CSVSTGDYNEQFF
CDR3nt: TGCAGCGTCAGCACAGGGGACTACAATGAGCAGTTCTTC
d_gene: TRBD1
v_gene: TRBV29-1
j_gene: TRBJ2-1
len: 13
abundance: few

CDR3aa: CASGTLDSSSYEQYF
CDR3nt: TGTGCCAGCGGAACGCTGGACTCGAGCTCCTACGAGCAGTACTTC
d_gene: -
v_gene: TRBV6-2/TRBV6-3
j_gene: TRBJ2-7
len: 15
abundance: -

CDR3aa: CASSSWTSGQETQYF
CDR3nt: TGTGCCAGCAGCTCGTGGACTAGTGGGCAAGAGACCCAGTACTTC
d_gene: TRBD2
v_gene: TRBV7-9
j_gene: TRBJ2-5
len: 15
abundance: few

CDR3aa: CASSSGRDRLAKNIQYF
CDR3nt: TGTGCCAGCAGCTCCGGCCGGGACAGGCTAGCCAAAAACATTCAGTACTTC
d_gene: TRBD1
v_gene: TRBV13
j_gene: TRBJ2-4
len: 17
abundance: -

CDR3aa: CASSPRPGELTEQYF
CDR3nt: TGTGCCAGCTCACCCAGGCCAGGGGAGTTAACCGAGCAGTACTTC
d_gene: -
v_gene: TRBV18
j_gene: TRBJ2-7
len: 15
abundance: -

CDR3aa: CASSLVGGALLETQYF
CDR3nt: TGCGCCAGCAGCCTCGTCGGGGGGGCTTTATTGGAGACCCAGTACTTC
d_gene: TRBD2
v_gene: TRBV5-1
j_gene: TRBJ2-5
len: 16
abundance: -

CDR3aa: CSARDRAANQPQHF
CDR3nt: TGCAGTGCTAGAGATAGGGCGGCAAATCAGCCCCAGCATTTT
d_gene: -
v_gene: TRBV20-1
j_gene: TRBJ1-5
len: 14
abundance: -

CDR3aa: CASSPRLAGMVEQFF
CDR3nt: TGTGCCAGCAGTCCTCGGCTAGCGGGAATGGTTGAGCAGTTCTTC
d_gene: TRBD2
v_gene: TRBV28
j_gene: TRBJ2-1
len: 15
abundance: -

CDR3aa: CASSQELAGEGEQFF
CDR3nt: TGTGCCAGCAGCCAAGAACTAGCGGGAGAAGGTGAGCAGTTCTTC
d_gene: TRBD2
v_gene: TRBV4-2
j_gene: TRBJ2-1
len: 15
abundance: few

CDR3aa: CASSVAPGGNTEAFF
CDR3nt: TGTGCCAGCAGCGTAGCTCCAGGGGGGAACACTGAAGCTTTCTTT
d_gene: TRBD1
v_gene: TRBV9
j_gene: TRBJ1-1
len: 15
abundance: -

CDR3aa: CASSFGRGLGGTQYF
CDR3nt: TGTGCCAGCAGCTTCGGCAGGGGTTTAGGAGGGACCCAGTACTTC
d_gene: -
v_gene: TRBV7-2
j_gene: TRBJ2-5
len: 15
abundance: -

CDR3aa: CSARVTGASSFQPQHF
CDR3nt: TGCAGTGCTAGAGTTACAGGGGCAAGTTCTTTTCAGCCCCAGCATTTT
d_gene: TRBD1
v_gene: TRBV20-1
j_gene: TRBJ1-5
len: 16
abundance: -

CDR3aa: CASSLDSNYGYTF
CDR3nt: TGCGCCAGCAGCTTGGACAGCAACTATGGCTACACCTTC
d_gene: -
v_gene: TRBV5-1
j_gene: TRBJ1-2
len: 13
abundance: many

CDR3aa: CASSHMARGPLNTEAFF
CDR3nt: TGCGCCAGCAGCCATATGGCCAGGGGGCCATTGAACACTGAAGCTTTCTTT
d_gene: TRBD1
v_gene: TRBV4-1
j_gene: TRBJ1-1
len: 17
abundance: -

CDR3aa: CSVEVLGNEQFF
CDR3nt: TGCAGCGTTGAGGTATTGGGGAATGAGCAGTTCTTC
d_gene: -
v_gene: TRBV29-1
j_gene: TRBJ2-1
len: 12
abundance: -

CDR3aa: CASNLVPGLAGGHSTYEQYF
CDR3nt: TGTGCCAGCAATCTAGTGCCGGGACTAGCGGGGGGTCACTCCACCTACGAGCAGTACTTC
d_gene: TRBD2
v_gene: TRBV11-2
j_gene: TRBJ2-7
len: 20
abundance: -

CDR3aa: CASNPTGSRTDTQYF
CDR3nt: TGTGCCAGCAACCCTACAGGGTCACGCACAGATACGCAGTATTTT
d_gene: -
v_gene: TRBV7-8
j_gene: TRBJ2-3
len: 15
abundance: -

CDR3aa: CASSSNLQPGGYGYTF
CDR3nt: TGTGCCAGCAGCTCCAACTTACAGCCGGGCGGATATGGCTACACCTTC
d_gene: -
v_gene: TRBV7-9
j_gene: TRBJ1-2
len: 16
abundance: few

CDR3aa: CASSQVRINQPQHF
CDR3nt: TGTGCCAGCAGCCAAGTCCGGATCAATCAGCCCCAGCATTTT
d_gene: -
v_gene: TRBV14
j_gene: TRBJ1-5
len: 14
abundance: few

CDR3aa: CASSVDGWGLSTATQYF
CDR3nt: TGTGCCAGCAGCGTAGATGGCTGGGGGCTATCGACAGCTACGCAGTATTTT
d_gene: -
v_gene: TRBV9
j_gene: TRBJ2-3
len: 17
abundance: -

CDR3aa: CASSQDLGERMGYTF
CDR3nt: TGCGCCAGCAGCCAAGATCTGGGGGAGAGGATGGGCTACACCTTC
d_gene: -
v_gene: TRBV4-3
j_gene: TRBJ1-2
len: 15
abundance: few

CDR3aa: CASSLAQNNYGYTF
CDR3nt: TGTGCCAGCAGCTTAGCGCAGAATAACTATGGCTACACCTTC
d_gene: -
v_gene: TRBV7-2
j_gene: TRBJ1-2
len: 14
abundance: -

CDR3aa: CASSQGRDNEQYF
CDR3nt: TGCGCCAGCAGCCAAGGAAGGGACAACGAGCAGTACTTC
d_gene: -
v_gene: TRBV4-3
j_gene: TRBJ2-7
len: 13
abundance: -

CDR3aa: CASSPLGGGGNTIYF
CDR3nt: TGTGCCAGCAGTCCCCTGGGGGGCGGTGGAAACACCATATATTTT
d_gene: -
v_gene: TRBV27
j_gene: TRBJ1-3
len: 15
abundance: -

CDR3aa: CSAGGIRLETQYF
CDR3nt: TGCAGCGCTGGAGGGATTCGGTTGGAGACCCAGTACTTC
d_gene: -
v_gene: TRBV29-1
j_gene: TRBJ2-5
len: 13
abundance: -